This entry lists 12 T cell receptor beta chains sequenced from one sample in a study of blood T cell repertoires in COVID-19. Profiled with immunoSEQ multiplex PCR; TCRdb holds only in-frame clones, not every one. The sample holds 190,000 or so clones, 89% seen once. The specimen sequenced was PBMCs or T cells enriched from blood (not recorded which). These receptors were obtained from a woman between 18 and 30 years old who had recovered from COVID-19.

The rearrangement links TRBV9 to TRBJ1-2, with 8 bases lining up with TRBD1. Germline CDR1 is SGDLS and CDR2 is YYNGEE. V trimming: 4 bases; J trimming: 8 bases; junction bases outside the gene matches: 13. This CDR3 spans 15 amino acids. CDR3 DNA sequence: TGTGCCAGCAGCCCACCTACAGGGGGAAGCTACGGCTACACCTTC. Amino acids: CASSPPTGGSYGYTF.

The V call is TRBV29-1, the J call TRBJ1-2; D uncertain. This CDR3 region has 11 residues. V lost 7 bases and J lost 3, with 9 bases in between. The germline V gene encodes CDR1 SQVTM and CDR2 ANQGSEA. DNA of the CDR3: TGCAGCGGGGAGAGGGACTATGGCTACACCTTC. Residues: CSGERDYGYTF.

The chain uses TRBV7-9 and TRBJ1-6; D ambiguous. The CDR3 consists of 15 residues. Germline loops: CDR1 SEHNR, CDR2 FQNEAQ (reference sequence). V lost 0 bases to trimming and J lost 9 bases, with 12 bases between them. The CDR3, as DNA: TGTGCCAGCAGCTTAGCGGGCGCGGGGTTTTCACCCCTCCACTTT. Its protein is CASSLAGAGFSPLHF.

Only one count was recorded for this clone. The chain combines TRBV3-1 (or the pseudogene TRBV3-2) with TRBJ1-2, with D unclear. The germline V gene has CDR1 LGHDT and CDR2 YNNKEL (reference sequence). V was trimmed by 5 bases and J by 4 bases, leaving 17 bases between them. The CDR3 length is 15 residues. CDR3 nucleotides: TGTGCCAGCAGCTCCTTTAGAGAGGGCTCCTATGGCTACACCTTC. Its protein is CASSSFREGSYGYTF.

This chain uses TRBV3-1 (or the pseudogene TRBV3-2) with TRBJ1-1; D ambiguous. The CDR3 has 13 amino acids. Germline-derived CDR1 and CDR2 are LGHDT and YNNKEL (reference sequence). Between the trimmed V and J ends, which lost 0 bases and 8 bases, there was a span of 10 bases. CDR3 residues: CASSQEERIEAFF. The CDR3 nucleotides read TGTGCCAGCAGCCAAGAGGAGAGAATAGAAGCTTTCTTT.

V usage is TRBV7-2 and J usage is TRBJ2-3; D is unclear. The CDR3 is 13 amino acids. Trimming cost V 4 bases and J 0 bases, with 5 bases left between them. The germline gives CDR1 SGHTA, CDR2 FQGNSA. CDR3 loop: CASSSYSTDTQYF. In nucleotides, the CDR3 is TGTGCCAGCAGCTCCTACAGCACAGATACGCAGTATTTT.

The chain links TRBV7-2 to TRBJ1-1; 10 positions match TRBD1. This CDR3 comprises 15 residues. Germline V gene data show CDR1 as SGHTA and CDR2 as FQGNSA. The V and J ends lost 5 bases and 3 bases, in that order; junction bases with no gene match: 6. The CDR3 coding sequence is TGTGCCAGCAGCCCGCGACAGGGGGCGCACACTGAAGCTTTCTTT. Residues: CASSPRQGAHTEAFF.

The V and J genes are TRBV30 and TRBJ1-4; D is unclear. Between the trimmed V and J ends, which lost 4 bases and 8 bases, there was a span of 14 bases. This CDR3 has 13 amino acids. The germline CDR1 and CDR2 sequences are GTSNPN and SVGIG (reference sequence). This chain's CDR3 is CAWNDRRGEKLFF. In DNA form, the CDR3 reads TGTGCCTGGAATGACCGACGAGGGGAAAAACTGTTTTTT.

V is TRBV2 and J is TRBJ2-3; TRBD2 matches 14 bases. V dropped 8 bases and J dropped 6; count of bases not matched to a gene: 10. This CDR3 contains 16 residues. Germline assignment: CDR1 SNHLY and CDR2 FYNNEI. The CDR3 nucleotides read TGTGCCAGCTTCCTCCCGGGACTAGCGGGGGTGGATACGCAGTATTTT. Its protein is CASFLPGLAGVDTQYF.

The chain combines TRBV7-9 with TRBJ1-1; D is perhaps TRBD1 (5 bases). V dropped 5 bases and J dropped 7 bases, with 8 bases sitting between them. The CDR3 runs 11 residues. Germline V gives CDR1 SEHNR, CDR2 FQNEAQ (reference sequence). This CDR3 reads CASSTDSEAFF. As DNA, the CDR3 is TGTGCCAGCAGCACAGACAGTGAAGCTTTCTTT. Full variable domain (rest looked up from reference TRBV7-9 and TRBJ1-1): DTGVSQNPRHKITKRGQNVTFRCDPISEHNRLYWYRQTLGQGPEFLTYFQNEAQLEKSRLLSDRFSAERPKGSFSTLEIQRTEQGDSAMYLCASSTDSEAFFGQGTRLTVV.

This chain connects TRBV20-1 to TRBJ2-7; a possible D gene is TRBD1 (5 bases). The V and J ends lost 3 bases and 2 bases respectively, with 17 bases between them. Germline values: CDR1 DFQATT, CDR2 SNEGSKA (reference sequence). The CDR3 consists of 15 residues. CDR3 sequence reads: CSASALPREPYEQYF. In DNA form, the CDR3 reads TGCAGTGCTAGTGCACTGCCCAGGGAACCCTACGAGCAGTACTTC.

The rearrangement links TRBV27 to TRBJ2-1, with 13 bases identical to TRBD2. There are 15 residues in the CDR3. V lost 6 bases, J lost 6 bases, and 5 bases stayed unmatched. Germline lookup yields CDR1 MNHEY and CDR2 SMNVEV (reference sequence). Here the CDR3 DNA reads TGTGCCAGCAGGGCCGGGACTAGCGGGACCAATGAGCAGTTCTTC. Translation: CASRAGTSGTNEQFF.